The clone carrying this TCR beta chain has ten or more counts. Antigen unknown. This specimen comes from a study of T-cell reconstitution after alpha-beta-depleted transplantation in children. Overall study findings and caveats: There were reportedly several hundred expanded graft clones from which alpha-beta T cells came about two months after transplant. Elevated TCRbeta diversity at day 60 was traced, in some patients, to surviving recipient T cells and thymic progenitors. A year had passed since transplant, and T-cell counts and diversity by then came mostly from newly produced T cells.

Unique molecular identifiers were used to barcode this TCRbeta library. TCRdb processed the PCR reads anew with MiXCR; each CDR3 protein has one entry. The repertoire holds 500,000 to 750,000 distinct CDR3 sequences, over 10% seen once, with 2% to 2.5% in the top ten. The starting material was PBMCs, mostly from graft donor cells, obtained 360 days after TCRalphabeta/CD19-depleted stem cell transplant. This receptor was identified in a male patient under 18 who had a stem cell transplant for acute myeloid leukemia, so the T cells may come from the graft donor.

As DNA, the CDR3 is TGTGCCAGCAGTTTATTAACGCCCACCCGGGATACGCAGTATTTT. As protein: CASSLLTPTRDTQYF. This chain joins TRBV12-3 or TRBV12-4 and TRBJ2-3; D uncertain. The CDR3 has 15 amino acids. Trimming removed 2 bases from V and 6 bases from J, with 15 bases in between.